This T cell receptor beta chain was sequenced in a study of blood T cell repertoires in COVID-19. Across the whole study: The study drew acute and convalescent COVID-19 samples from the United States, Italy and Spain.

The CDR3 totals 15 residues. CDR1 and CDR2 from the germline V gene are SGHVS and FNYEAQ. V shed 4 bases, J shed 4 bases, and the junction held 1 base outside the gene matches. Original methodology: Amplification from reference gene primers served as the basis for estimated nucleated cell counts. Clones were sequenced by immunoSEQ multiplex PCR, and TCRdb holds only the in-frame ones, with some missing. V and J calls and clone size are as listed in that table; D and trimming were resolved from the DNA. The repertoire holds about 190,000 clones, with approximately 90% as singletons. V and J are TRBV7-6 and TRBJ2-1; 13 bases line up with TRBD2. This receptor was obtained from a man aged 30 to 39 with acute or convalescent COVID-19. Sequencing was done on a sample of peripheral blood. CDR3 DNA: TGTGCCAGCAGCTGGACTAGCGGGAGTTACAATGAGCAGTTCTTC. This sequence encodes CASSWTSGSYNEQFF.